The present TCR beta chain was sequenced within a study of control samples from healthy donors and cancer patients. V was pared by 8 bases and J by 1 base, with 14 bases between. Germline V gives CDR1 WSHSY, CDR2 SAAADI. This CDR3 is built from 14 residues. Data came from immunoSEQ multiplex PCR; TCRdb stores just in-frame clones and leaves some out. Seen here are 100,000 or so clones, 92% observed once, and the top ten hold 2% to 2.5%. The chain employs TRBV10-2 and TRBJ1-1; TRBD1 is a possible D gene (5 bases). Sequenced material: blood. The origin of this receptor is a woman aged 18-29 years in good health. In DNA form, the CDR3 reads TGCGCCAGCGATTGGGGCGACGGGAACACTGAAGCTTTCTTT. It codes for CASDWGDGNTEAFF.